This is a list of T cell receptor beta chains from one sample in a study of blood T cell repertoires in COVID-19. Sequencing was performed with immunoSEQ multiplex PCR; in TCRdb, only in-frame clones are kept and a portion is missing. The sample includes about 100,000 clones, roughly 90% seen only once; the top ten take 4.5% to 6%. The sample comprised peripheral blood. The receptors here all came from a man aged 40-50 years with active or convalescent COVID-19. The CDR3 runs from the conserved cysteine through the conserved F or W. The D gene is left open where the match is weak. Size is omitted from some rows. Given values are once, few, many or a class for expanded clones.

D	J	size	V	DNA	CDR3
TRBD1	TRBJ1-5	-	TRBV7-2	TGTGCCAGCAGCTTAGAATTGACAGGGGGCAATCAGCCCCAGCATTTT	CASSLELTGGNQPQHF
-	TRBJ2-7	-	TRBV6-2/TRBV6-3	TGTGCCAGCAGCAATCCCAAGACAGGCGCTAACTACGAGCAGTACTTC	CASSNPKTGANYEQYF
TRBD2	TRBJ2-1	-	TRBV3-1/TRBV3-2	TGTGCCAGCAGCTCGCACATCAGCGGGAGGGCCTCAAATGAGCAGTTCTTC	CASSSHISGRASNEQFF
-	TRBJ2-7	-	TRBV7-2	TGTGCCAGCAGCTTAGCCTACGAAATCCCCCTCGAGCAGTACTTC	CASSLAYEIPLEQYF
-	TRBJ2-7	few	TRBV5-1	TGCGCCAGCAGCTTGGGGGGAGACGAGCAGTACTTC	CASSLGGDEQYF
-	TRBJ1-5	-	TRBV25-1	TGTGCCAGCAGTCTTTTCAGTAGCAATCAGCCCCAGCATTTT	CASSLFSSNQPQHF
-	TRBJ1-2	-	TRBV5-1	TGCGCCAGCAGCGCCTCCGGGATCTATGGCTACACCTTC	CASSASGIYGYTF
TRBD1	TRBJ1-5	-	TRBV24-1	TGTGCCACCAGTGAGGGGGGACAGGGAAATCAGCCCCAGCATTTT	CATSEGGQGNQPQHF
-	TRBJ1-3	-	TRBV6-5	TGTGCCAGCAGTTCTTATGAAGGGAGTGGAAACACCATATATTTT	CASSSYEGSGNTIYF
-	TRBJ1-3	-	TRBV6-5	TGTGCCAGCAGTTCGGGGGGAAACACCATATATTTT	CASSSGGNTIYF
-	TRBJ1-6	once	TRBV10-1	TGCGCCAGCAGTGAGAAGTTAGAGCGCATATTGCCCTTT	CASSEKLERILPF
-	TRBJ2-2	-	TRBV2	TGTGCCAGCAGGGAACAGGGGAACACCGGGGAGCTGTTTTTT	CASREQGNTGELFF
TRBD2	TRBJ2-7	-	TRBV6-2/TRBV6-3	TGTGCCAGCAGTTACGCCACTAGCGGGAGGGACGAGCAGTACTTC	CASSYATSGRDEQYF
TRBD1	TRBJ1-1	-	TRBV5-5	TGTGCCAGCAGCCCGGGTGAAGGGACAGGGGGCCGGAACACTGAAGCTTTCTTT	CASSPGEGTGGRNTEAFF
-	TRBJ2-2	few	TRBV19	TGTGCCAGTAGCCCACCCCGGATAGGGGGATACACCGGGGAGCTGTTTTTT	CASSPPRIGGYTGELFF
-	TRBJ1-4	-	TRBV30	TGTGCCTGGAGTACTGGACAGTCAACAACTAATGAAAAACTGTTTTTT	CAWSTGQSTTNEKLFF
-	TRBJ2-1	-	TRBV5-8	TGTGCCAGCCGAATTCAGGGTCTGCAGGAGCAGTTCTTC	CASRIQGLQEQFF
-	TRBJ2-1	few	TRBV4-1	TGCGCCAGCAGCCAACTCCCCAGCGAGTATGCCTACAATGAGCAGTTCTTC	CASSQLPSEYAYNEQFF
-	TRBJ2-5	once	TRBV7-2	TGTGCCAGCAGCTTAGCTGTCCGAGCAAGAGAGACCCAGTACTTC	CASSLAVRARETQYF
TRBD1	TRBJ2-7	-	TRBV2	TGTGCCAGTATGAGAGGGGGACAGGGGGTTTACGAGCAGTACTTC	CASMRGGQGVYEQYF
-	TRBJ2-3	-	TRBV6-2/TRBV6-3	TGTGCCAGCAGTTCCTTAGGGGCGGCTACAGATACGCAGTATTTT	CASSSLGAATDTQYF
TRBD2	TRBJ2-1	-	TRBV10-2	TGCGCCAGCAGTGACCCAACCGGGACTAGCGGGAGGGGTGAGCAGTTCTTC	CASSDPTGTSGRGEQFF
TRBD2	TRBJ2-1	-	TRBV24-1	TGTGCCACCAGTGATTCGGGGAGTTTCGGGACTAGCGGGCAATACAATGAGCAGTTCTTC	CATSDSGSFGTSGQYNEQFF
TRBD2	TRBJ2-3	-	TRBV10-3	TGTGCCATCAGCCCCGTAGCGGGAGGGGGCACAGATACGCAGTATTTT	CAISPVAGGGTDTQYF
TRBD2	TRBJ2-1	-	TRBV19	TGTGCCAGTAGTATAGTGGGGACTAGCGAGTTCAATGAGCAGTTCTTC	CASSIVGTSEFNEQFF
TRBD2	TRBJ2-1	-	TRBV7-9	TGTGCCAGCAGCTTAAAAGCGGGAGCTACTTACAATGAGCAGTTCTTC	CASSLKAGATYNEQFF
TRBD1	TRBJ2-1	once	TRBV28	TGTGCCAGCAGCCCACAGCCGGGACAGGGCTACAATGAGCAGTTCTTC	CASSPQPGQGYNEQFF
-	TRBJ2-7	-	TRBV25-1	TGTGCCAGCAGGGAAGCGGCCTCCTACGAGCAGTACTTC	CASREAASYEQYF
-	TRBJ2-5	few	TRBV18	TGTGCCAGCTCCAGGGGACAAGAGACCCAGTACTTC	CASSRGQETQYF
TRBD2	TRBJ2-1	-	TRBV7-6	TGTGCCAGCAGCGGATTCCCCCGCGGGAGCGACAATGAGCAGTTCTTC	CASSGFPRGSDNEQFF
TRBD1	TRBJ1-5	-	TRBV27	TGTGCCAGCACTTCAGCGGGGGGACAGCCTAATCAGCCCCAGCATTTT	CASTSAGGQPNQPQHF
-	TRBJ1-5	-	TRBV24-1	TGTGCCACCAGTGAGACAGGCCCATATCAGCCCCAGCATTTT	CATSETGPYQPQHF
-	TRBJ1-2	-	TRBV5-6	TGTGCCAGCAGCTTTCGGGGGTTCGCCAGCGTAAGCTATGGCTACACCTTC	CASSFRGFASVSYGYTF
TRBD1	TRBJ1-2	-	TRBV28	TGTGCCAGCTCTGGGACCGGGACAGGGGGTGGAAATCGGGGCTACACCTTC	CASSGTGTGGGNRGYTF
-	TRBJ1-1	-	TRBV6-4	TGTGCCAGCAGGTCGACAGATTCTAACACTGAAGCTTTCTTT	CASRSTDSNTEAFF
-	TRBJ1-6	-	TRBV28	TGTGCCAGCAGCCGTTCAGGGGAAAGGTCACCCCTCCACTTT	CASSRSGERSPLHF
-	TRBJ1-2	-	TRBV3-1/TRBV3-2	TGTGCCAGCAGCCCCAGCACCGGGGTCTTAAACTATGGCTACACCTTC	CASSPSTGVLNYGYTF
-	TRBJ2-1	-	TRBV7-3	TGTGCCAGCAGCTTAGAGCCGGGAGCAGGCAATGAGCAGTTCTTC	CASSLEPGAGNEQFF
TRBD2	TRBJ2-3	-	TRBV9	TGTGCCAGCAGCGCCGGACTAGCGGGAGTTACAGATACGCAGTATTTT	CASSAGLAGVTDTQYF
TRBD1	TRBJ1-3	-	TRBV30	TGTGCCACCCAGACAGGGGGCGCGGTTGGAAACACCATATATTTT	CATQTGGAVGNTIYF
-	TRBJ2-2	-	TRBV18	TGTGCCAGCTCACCACAGAGCAACGCGAACACCGGGGAGCTGTTTTTT	CASSPQSNANTGELFF
-	TRBJ1-4	-	TRBV5-1	TGCGCCAGCAGCTTACAGGGCCCAACTAATGAAAAACTGTTTTTT	CASSLQGPTNEKLFF
TRBD1	TRBJ2-7	-	TRBV30	TGTGCCTTTGACAGGGGGAACTACGAGCAGTACTTC	CAFDRGNYEQYF
-	TRBJ1-1	-	TRBV2	TGTGCCAGCGTGACAGTTATGAACACTGAAGCTTTCTTT	CASVTVMNTEAFF
-	TRBJ1-5	-	TRBV3-1/TRBV3-2	TGTGCCAGCAGCCAAGGGCCGAGGGCAAATCAGCCCCAGCATTTT	CASSQGPRANQPQHF
-	TRBJ1-2	-	TRBV4-2	TGTGCCAGCAGCCCAGATAATAACTATGGCTACACCTTC	CASSPDNNYGYTF
TRBD1	TRBJ1-5	once	TRBV19	TGTGCCAGTAGTATGGGGAGGGACAGGGGCCGGAAAGGGAATCAGCCCCAGCATTTT	CASSMGRDRGRKGNQPQHF
-	TRBJ1-3	few	TRBV5-1	TGCGCCAGCAGCTTGGGGACAGCCTCTGGAAACACCATATATTTT	CASSLGTASGNTIYF
TRBD1	TRBJ1-1	once	TRBV10-3	TGTGCCATCAGCGAAAATACAGGGGCGAACACTGAAGCTTTCTTT	CAISENTGANTEAFF
-	TRBJ2-7	-	TRBV18	TGTGCCAGCTCCCCGGAGGGCCGCAGAGAGCAGTACTTC	CASSPEGRREQYF
TRBD2	TRBJ2-1	-	TRBV12-3/TRBV12-4	TGTGCCAGCAGGCGGGAGGCTGAGCAGTTCTTC	CASRREAEQFF
TRBD2	TRBJ2-1	-	TRBV6-5	TGTGCCAGCAGTACTAGCGGGAGGGCCCTCAATGAGCAGTTCTTC	CASSTSGRALNEQFF
-	TRBJ2-3	once	TRBV5-6	TGTGCCAGCAGCTCCAGGGGGCGCAGCGGGACCTGGACAGATACGCAGTATTTT	CASSSRGRSGTWTDTQYF
TRBD1	TRBJ2-1	-	TRBV24-1	TGTGCCACCCGGGTAAACAGGGGGGACTACAATGAGCAGTTCTTC	CATRVNRGDYNEQFF
-	TRBJ1-1	-	TRBV15	TGTGCCACCATAGCTGGGAGGGGGAGGTTCACTGAAGCTTTCTTT	CATIAGRGRFTEAFF
TRBD1	TRBJ2-3	-	TRBV7-2	TGTGCCAGCAGCCCAGACAGGGGCACAGATACGCAGTATTTT	CASSPDRGTDTQYF
TRBD1	TRBJ1-3	once	TRBV6-5	TGTGCCAGCAGTTCGACAGGGGTCGGAAACACCATATATTTT	CASSSTGVGNTIYF
TRBD1	TRBJ2-4	-	TRBV18	TGTGCCAGCTCACCACCGTCAGGGGGCGACGACATTCAGTACTTC	CASSPPSGGDDIQYF
TRBD1	TRBJ2-7	-	TRBV27	TGTGCCAGCAGTCCGCGACAGGGTCGCTACGAGCAGTACTTC	CASSPRQGRYEQYF
-	TRBJ2-2	few	TRBV2	TGTGCCAGCGAGGGGGTGCACACCGGGGAGCTGTTTTTT	CASEGVHTGELFF